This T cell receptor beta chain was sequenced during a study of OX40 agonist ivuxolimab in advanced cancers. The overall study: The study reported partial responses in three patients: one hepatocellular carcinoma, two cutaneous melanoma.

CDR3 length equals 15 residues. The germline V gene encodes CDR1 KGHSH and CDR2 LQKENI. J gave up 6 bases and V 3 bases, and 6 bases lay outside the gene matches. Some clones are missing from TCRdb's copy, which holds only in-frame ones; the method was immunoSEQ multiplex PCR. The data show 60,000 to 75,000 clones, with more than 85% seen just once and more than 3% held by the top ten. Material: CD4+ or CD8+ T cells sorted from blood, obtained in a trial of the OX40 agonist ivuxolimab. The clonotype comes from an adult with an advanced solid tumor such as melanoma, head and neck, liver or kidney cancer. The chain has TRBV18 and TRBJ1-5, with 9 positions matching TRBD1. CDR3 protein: CASSPRTGVGQPQHF. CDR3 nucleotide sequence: TGTGCCAGCTCACCCCGGACAGGGGTTGGTCAGCCCCAGCATTTT. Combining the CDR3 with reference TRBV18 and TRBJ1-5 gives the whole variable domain NAGVMQNPRHLVRRRGQEARLRCSPMKGHSHVYWYRQLPEEGLKFMVYLQKENIIDESGMPKERFSAEFPKEGPSILRIQQVVRGDSAAYFCASSPRTGVGQPQHFGDGTRLSIL.